A single sample is the source of the 21 T cell receptor beta chains below, sequenced in a study of blood T cell repertoires in COVID-19 (dated by TCRdb to the early 2020s). Library generation was performed with the immunoSEQ multiplex PCR assay. Here the immuneACCESS table is served through TCRdb, limited to in-frame sequences with V and J called. Missing clones are a known gap in these copies; in checked studies unresolved V genes cover under half, and the rest lacks a known reason. Within this sample are 95,000 to 150,000 clones, with around 77% of them counted one time only. The ten largest clones capture approximately 16% of the sample. Sequencing input: peripheral blood. The receptor source for this set is a man aged 55 to 70 with active or convalescent COVID-19.

This clone was counted once. The CDR3 loop reads CASLSRQGVGELFF. DNA for the CDR3: TGTGCCAGCCTTTCTAGGCAGGGGGTGGGGGAGCTGTTTTTT. The V gene is TRBV28, the J gene TRBJ2-2, with TRBD1 identical over 7 bases. CDR1 is MDHEN and CDR2 is SYDVKM in the germline V gene. Trimming cost V 8 bases and J 8 bases; bases outside gene matches: 11. The CDR3 extends over 14 amino acids. Full variable domain (rest looked up from reference TRBV28 and TRBJ2-2): DVKVTQSSRYLVKRTGEKVFLECVQDMDHENMFWYRQDPGLGLRLIYFSYDVKMKEKGDIPEGYSVSREKKERFSLILESASTNQTSMYLCASLSRQGVGELFFGEGSRLTVL.

The chain carries TRBV28 and TRBJ2-4; tentative D call: TRBD2 (5 bases). From germline, CDR1 is MDHEN and CDR2 SYDVKM. The CDR3 runs 15 residues. V gave up 5 bases and J gave up 1 base, with 12 bases separating them. CDR3 loop: CASSPSERAKNIQYF. For the CDR3, the DNA is TGTGCCAGCAGTCCCTCCGAGCGGGCCAAAAACATTCAGTACTTC.

About this clone itself: Its ends do not fully match the called genes, so a read error is possible. The chain carries TRBV6-2 or TRBV6-3 and TRBJ2-7; TRBD2 matches at 7 bases. The CDR3 has 16 amino acids. Germline V CDR1 and CDR2: MNHEY, SVGEGT. The CDR3, as DNA: TGTGCCAGCAATTACAGGAAGAGCGGGACTCCCTACGAGCAGTACTTC. This sequence encodes CASNYRKSGTPYEQYF.

The V call is TRBV3-1 (or the pseudogene TRBV3-2), the J call TRBJ1-4; a weak D match, TRBD1 (5 bases). Trimming removed 6 bases from V and 4 bases from J, with 15 bases in between. CDR3 size: 15 residues. Looked up from germline, CDR1 is LGHDT and CDR2 is YNNKEL (reference sequence). DNA for the CDR3: TGTGCCAGCAGGGATAGATTCGACAGTAATGAAAAACTGTTTTTT. Its translation: CASRDRFDSNEKLFF.

The CDR3 coding sequence is TGTGCCAGTAGTATAGGCCTGGGACAGAAAAACATTCAGTACTTC. Amino acids: CASSIGLGQKNIQYF. The gene calls are TRBV19 and TRBJ2-4; TRBD1 aligns across 7 bases. CDR3 length: 15 residues. Per germline, CDR1 LNHDA and CDR2 SQIVND (reference sequence). V lost 1 base to trimming and J lost 4 bases; unmatched junction nucleotides: 4. The full variable domain, rest sourced from reference TRBV19 and TRBJ2-4, is DGGITQSPKYLFRKEGQNVTLSCEQNLNHDAMYWYRQDPGQGLRLIYYSQIVNDFQKGDIAEGYSVSREKKESFPLTVTSAQKNPTAFYLCASSIGLGQKNIQYFGAGTRLSVL.

This chain joins TRBV5-1 and TRBJ1-1; the D is unclear. CDR3 size: 13 residues. Trimming took off 2 bases at V and 6 bases at J, with 11 bases between the two ends. Looked up from germline, CDR1 is SGHRS and CDR2 is YFSETQ. CDR3 region: CASSFGERAEAFF. The CDR3 DNA reads as TGCGCCAGCAGCTTCGGAGAGAGAGCTGAAGCTTTCTTT.

This clone showed up just once. The V gene is TRBV28, the J gene TRBJ1-1; no clear D. CDR3 length equals 14 residues. CDR1 is MDHEN, CDR2 SYDVKM, per germline. V was clipped by 1 base and J by 0 bases, with 6 bases between them. CDR3 in amino acids: CASSLLLMNTEAFF. The CDR3 DNA reads TGTGCCAGCAGTTTATTACTCATGAACACTGAAGCTTTCTTT.

Worth noting for this clone: Sequence at one end of the junction differs from germline and may be a read error. This chain uses TRBV11-2 with TRBJ2-7, with 7 bases fitting TRBD2. The CDR3 length is 18 residues. Germline V gives CDR1 SGHAT, CDR2 FQNNGV. CDR3 in amino acids: CARSPGGGTGGGGIEQYF. In DNA form, the CDR3 reads TGTGCCCGCAGCCCTGGTGGGGGGACGGGCGGCGGGGGAATCGAGCAGTACTTC.

J is TRBJ2-3 and V is TRBV7-2; D remains ambiguous. Germline V gene sequence: CDR1 SGHTA, CDR2 FQGNSA. The CDR3 consists of 14 residues. Trimming removed 5 bases at V and 0 bases at J, with 9 bases between. CDR3 loop: CASSPSTSTDTQYF. The CDR3 nucleotides read TGTGCCAGCAGCCCCTCCACAAGCACAGATACGCAGTATTTT. The full variable domain, with the rest looked up from reference TRBV7-2 and TRBJ2-3, is GAGVSQSPSNKVTEKGKDVELRCDPISGHTALYWYRQSLGQGLEFLIYFQGNSAPDKSGLPSDRFSAERTGGSVSTLTIQRTQQEDSAVYLCASSPSTSTDTQYFGPGTRLTVL.

V and J are TRBV6-6 and TRBJ2-2; no reliable D call. Between the trimmed V and J ends, which lost 1 base and 1 base, there was a span of 4 bases. CDR3 length: 14 residues. CDR1 MNHNY and CDR2 SVGAGI come from the germline V gene (reference sequence). Written as DNA, the CDR3 is TGTGCCAGCAGTTACTTCGGGAACACCGGGGAGCTGTTTTTT. Residues: CASSYFGNTGELFF.

In its sample, this clone was seen once. The chain employs TRBV25-1 and TRBJ1-4, with D perhaps matching TRBD1 (6 bases). Trimming cost V 4 bases and J 2 bases, with 11 bases left between them. This CDR3 spans 15 amino acids. Per germline, CDR1 MGHDK and CDR2 SYGVNS. In nucleotides, the CDR3 is TGTGCCAGCAGTGTTGGAAGGGGGACTAATGAAAAACTGTTTTTT. Its translation: CASSVGRGTNEKLFF.

This chain uses TRBV28 with TRBJ2-1; tentative D call: TRBD1 (6 bases). The CDR3 length is 15 residues. V was trimmed by 2 bases and J by 2 bases, leaving 10 bases between them. Germline lookup yields CDR1 MDHEN and CDR2 SYDVKM. CDR3 nucleotides: TGTGCCAGCAGTTTAGGCCGGGACACCTACAATGAGCAGTTCTTC. Its protein product is CASSLGRDTYNEQFF.

V usage is TRBV27 and J usage is TRBJ2-1, with TRBD2 matching over 15 bases. The V gene end was trimmed by 0 bases and the J gene end by 10 bases; junction bases not matched to a gene: 7. From germline, CDR1 is MNHEY and CDR2 SMNVEV (reference sequence). The CDR3 sequence is 17 residues long. CDR3 amino acids: CASSLSLRTSGRGEQFF. In DNA form, the CDR3 reads TGTGCCAGCAGTTTATCCCTCAGGACTAGCGGGAGGGGGGAGCAGTTCTTC.

This chain connects TRBV6-5 to TRBJ2-2; 7 positions match TRBD2. The ends lost 0 bases at V and 7 bases at J; junction bases unmatched: 5. The germline V gene encodes CDR1 MNHEY and CDR2 SVGAGI. The CDR3 extends over 15 amino acids. The CDR3 nucleotides read TGTGCCAGCAGTTACTCGGGGGAGGGAGGCGGGGAGCTGTTTTTT. The encoded protein is CASSYSGEGGGELFF.

The rearrangement joins TRBV30 to TRBJ2-7, with TRBD2 identical over 8 bases. The CDR3 spans 14 residues. The germline CDR1 and CDR2 sequences are GTSNPN and SVGIG (reference sequence). The V segment lost 6 bases and the J segment 1 base; nucleotides outside the gene matches: 8. CDR3 nucleotide sequence: TGTGCCTGCTCCTATAGCGGGGCTTCCTACGAGCAGTACTTC. Residues: CACSYSGASYEQYF.

The chain carries TRBV11-2 and TRBJ2-3; D gene unclear. This CDR3 spans 12 amino acids. Germline loops: CDR1 SGHAT, CDR2 FQNNGV. V was pared by 5 bases and J by 1 base, with 4 bases between. CDR3 loop: CASSPGTDTQYF. The CDR3 bases are TGTGCCAGCAGCCCGGGCACAGATACGCAGTATTTT.

The rearrangement links TRBV24-1 to TRBJ2-7; D remains unclear. Per germline, CDR1 KGHDR and CDR2 SFDVKD. Deletions cut 2 bases from V and 8 bases from J, with 21 bases between. The CDR3 contains 16 residues. DNA for the CDR3: TGTGCCACCAGTGATTCAGCGAAAGACGGCTGGAGCAAGCAGTACTTC. This gives the protein CATSDSAKDGWSKQYF.

Note on this clone: This sample includes further DNA sequences coding for the same CDR3. This chain uses TRBV12-3 or TRBV12-4 with TRBJ2-3; D is undetermined. The CDR3 has 12 amino acids. Deletions cut 2 bases from V and 3 bases from J, with 3 bases between. The CDR3 bases are TGTGCCAGCAGTTTACTTACAGATACGCAGTATTTT. Translation gives CASSLLTDTQYF.

Notes on this clone: The sample holds other DNA sequences that translate to the same CDR3. The rearrangement links TRBV4-3 to TRBJ2-6; 8 bases line up with TRBD2. The J segment lost 0 bases and the V segment lost 0 bases, leaving 4 bases of the junction unmatched. This CDR3 contains 18 residues. Per germline, CDR1 LGHNA and CDR2 YSLEER. The CDR3 region is CASSQDSAGGSGANVLTF. CDR3 in DNA: TGCGCCAGCAGCCAAGACTCGGCGGGAGGCTCTGGGGCCAACGTCCTGACTTTC.

This chain links TRBV4-3 with TRBJ1-6; the D gene is possibly TRBD1 (5 bases). The CDR3 length is 16 residues. Germline CDR1 reads LGHNA; CDR2 reads YSLEER. V was clipped by 0 bases and J by 9 bases, with 15 bases between them. The CDR3 nucleotides are TGCGCCAGCAGCCAAGATGGTGGCCGGGGGGGTTCACCCCTCCACTTT. Residues: CASSQDGGRGGSPLHF.

This chain joins TRBV4-1 and TRBJ1-4; tentatively, D is TRBD1 (6 bases). This CDR3 is built from 15 residues. V lost 0 bases to trimming and J lost 14 bases, with 19 bases between them. The germline V gene has CDR1 MGHRA and CDR2 YSYEKL. This CDR3 is CASSQDWRTATGLFF. The CDR3 DNA reads as TGCGCCAGCAGCCAAGATTGGAGGACAGCAACTGGGCTGTTTTTT.